This T cell receptor beta chain was recorded in a study of T-cell reconstitution after alpha-beta-depleted transplantation in children. As to this clonotype: The antigen is unknown.

Germline loops: CDR1 SNHLY, CDR2 FYNNEI. V was pared by 6 bases and J by 4 bases, with 10 bases between. The CDR3 has 13 amino acids. Unique molecular identifiers tagged the TCRbeta library. MiXCR, run by TCRdb on the PCR reads, gives a single entry per CDR3 protein. The sample holds about 160,000 distinct CDR3 sequences, 8.5% to 14% seen once. Study-wide findings and caveats: Once a year had passed after transplant, T-cell counts and diversity came mostly from newly produced T cells.

The V call is TRBV2, the J call TRBJ2-1, with D unresolved. Here the sequenced sample was PBMCs, taken before TCRalphabeta/CD19-depleted stem cell transplant. The clonotype originates from a boy aged 2 to 10 with acute myeloid leukemia, due to receive a stem cell transplant. CDR3 in amino acids: CASSASVYNEQFF. The CDR3 region has the DNA TGTGCCAGCAGCGCCTCCGTTTACAATGAGCAGTTCTTC.